The source of this T cell receptor (beta chain) is a study of immune cell composition in non-small cell lung cancer. This clone was detected once. Its matching antigen is unknown. Study-wide results and limits: Tumour-associated clones >0.5% occurred in under 35% of adenocarcinomas, roughly 80% of squamous.

The CDR3 covers 12 residues. Unmatched junction bases numbered 9, after V lost 10 bases and J lost 6 bases. CDR1 and CDR2 from the germline V gene are LNHDA and SQIVND (reference sequence). Generated by immunoSEQ multiplex PCR, the TCRdb table keeps only in-frame clones and is missing some. The repertoire holds 2,500 to 3,000 clones, with roughly 82% as singletons. The sample consisted of lung tumor tissue. The TCR was taken from a human donor with non-small cell lung cancer. The gene calls are TRBV19 and TRBJ2-7; 7 bases line up with TRBD2. The CDR3 nucleotides are TGTGCCACCCTTGGGGGGGTCGGCGAGCAGTACTTC. This translates into CATLGGVGEQYF.